This record covers a single T cell receptor (beta chain). This sample is part of a study of blood T cell repertoires in COVID-19. About the study: Spain, Italy and the United States supplied samples that represented acute and convalescent COVID-19. T cells, B-cell-depleted T cells, or PBMCs provided the cDNA or gDNA that served as material.

Study processing details: Amplification with reference gene primers provided the estimates of nucleated cell counts. Data came from immunoSEQ multiplex PCR; TCRdb stores just in-frame clones and leaves some out. That table gives V, J and clone size, and the DNA gave D and trimming. The data hold approximately 190,000 clones, with about 81% observed a single time. CDR3 length: 13 residues. Germline V gene sequence: CDR1 SGHVS, CDR2 FNYEAQ. V was cut by 0 bases and J by 4 bases, with 4 bases left in between. Sequencing used peripheral blood. V is TRBV7-6 and J is TRBJ1-5, with D hard to call. The receptor was isolated from a man younger than 45 with active or convalescent COVID-19. CDR3 DNA: TGTGCCAGCAGCTTAGCTCATAATCAGCCCCAGCATTTT. Translating gives CASSLAHNQPQHF. The complete variable domain, with remaining parts taken from reference TRBV7-6 and TRBJ1-5, reads GAGVSQSPRYKVTKRGQDVALRCDPISGHVSLYWYRQALGQGPEFLTYFNYEAQQDKSGLPNDRFSAERPEGSISTLTIQRTEQRDSAMYRCASSLAHNQPQHFGDGTRLSIL.